The entry below describes one T cell receptor beta chain. The sample holds a few counts of this clone. What antigen it recognizes has not been identified. There are no base qualities to consult, and no much larger clone falls within one base. The CDR3 regions of human TCRbeta chains were analyzed by immunosequencing. Per the original workflow: TCRs in the repertoires were compared against a reference library of SARS-CoV-2-specific TCRs that had been generated with the MIRA antigen-specificity platform. Breadth was defined as the fraction of unique TCRs that were SARS-CoV-2-associated. Depth was defined as the fraction of total T cells that were SARS-CoV-2-associated. Each spike-specific TCR was assigned to its reactive spike region and to a CD4 or CD8 class using the MIRA data. Log10-transformed breadth and depth values were compared by one-way ANOVA with Sidak's multiple comparisons tests. TCRdb provides this immuneACCESS table in a form limited to in-frame rearrangements. Some clones are lacking; in checked studies, under half of them reflect an unresolved V gene, and why the rest are absent is not known. That table furnishes V, J and clone size, whereas the DNA furnished D and trimming. For this sample there are some 74,000 clones; 85% to 90% appear just once. The ten largest make up under 1.5% of the sample.

The CDR3 runs 14 amino acids, cysteine and phenylalanine included. Of the read, only the CDR3 DNA is kept; its 42 bases are in frame from base 1. Via the germline V gene, CDR1 is SGHDT and CDR2 YYEEEE. V was cut back by 4 bases and J by 3 bases, leaving a gap of 11 bases between them. The sample's time point label is to be understood as: about 28 days (+/-7) after the second vaccine dose. AZD1222 recipients given second doses at about 4 weeks or at about 12 weeks were pooled, since spike-specific TCR depth and breadth were not found to differ between the two schedules. Samples from vaccinated people were obtained from the UK trials COV001 and COV002, which included a single-blind randomized controlled phase 2/3 trial of AZD1222 (ChAdOx1 nCoV-19) in healthy adults. For TCRbeta chain sequencing, PBMC samples were collected from trial participants at day 0 and at day 28 after the second dose. The sample is drawn from a study of T cell responses to AZD1222 COVID-19 vaccine (dated by TCRdb to 2020 to 2022). Context from the whole study: A total of over 230 trial participants underwent TCR sequencing, of whom 207 had received two doses of AZD1222 and approximately 25 had received two doses of the MenACWY control vaccine. Enrollment into the trials was organized by age into subgroups of 18-55, 56-69 and 70-plus years, and those subgroups contained roughly 150, 30 and 60 TCR-sequenced participants, respectively.

The paper's findings and limits, for the study overall: No day 14 peak-response samples were available, so repertoires were characterized only after the peak T cell response. Conclusions about previously exposed vaccinees are limited because only five to seven AZD1222 recipients were SARS-CoV-2 seropositive at baseline. Most participants were white British and females outnumbered males, and the authors suggested that clonal diversity may have been underestimated. Epitopes outside the regions mutated in the B.1.351 and B.1.1.7 variants were reportedly recognized by nearly half of the unique spike-specific TCRs. In the small 56-69-year group, the increase in depth fell short of significance, most likely because of low power. A significant rise in spike-specific TCR breadth and depth was observed after two AZD1222 doses relative to day 0 and relative to MenACWY recipients. Vaccine-associated CD4 TCRs spanned the whole spike protein, with dominant responses in regions 160-218 and 743-854.

This receptor was identified in an adult who received the AZD1222 COVID-19 vaccine. This sequence uses TRBV5-6 and TRBJ1-5; the D gene lacks a confident call. Sequencing used peripheral blood, obtained 28 days after the second AZD1222 dose. The DNA is TGTGCCAGCAGCCTCGGCAGATTCAATCAGCCCCAGCATTTT. This codes for CASSLGRFNQPQHF.